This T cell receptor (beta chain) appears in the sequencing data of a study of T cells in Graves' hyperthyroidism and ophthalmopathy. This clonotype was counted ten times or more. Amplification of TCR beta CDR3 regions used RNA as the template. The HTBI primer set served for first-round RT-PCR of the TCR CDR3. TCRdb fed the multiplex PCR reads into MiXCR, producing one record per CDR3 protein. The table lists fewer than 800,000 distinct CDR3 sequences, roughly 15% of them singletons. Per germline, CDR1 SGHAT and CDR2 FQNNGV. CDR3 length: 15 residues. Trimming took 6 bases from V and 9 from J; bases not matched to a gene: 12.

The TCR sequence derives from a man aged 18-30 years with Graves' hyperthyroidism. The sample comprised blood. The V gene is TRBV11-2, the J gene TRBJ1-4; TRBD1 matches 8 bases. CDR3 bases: TGTGCCAGCAGAGGAACAGGGGGGCGCATCAAAAAACTGTTTTTT. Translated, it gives CASRGTGGRIKKLFF.